These T cell receptor beta chains were read from a single sample in a study of radiation and T cells in renal cell carcinoma. Profiling relied on immunoSEQ multiplex PCR, and the TCRdb table lists in-frame clones only, not all of them. The sample carries around 100,000 clones, more than 65% recorded once. The sample here was blood, taken from a patient whose treatment included radiotherapy and nephrectomy. The origin of the receptors is a man aged 55 to 70 with renal cell carcinoma. The CDR3 runs from the conserved cysteine through the conserved F or W. The order of the fields is clone size, D gene, J gene, V gene, CDR3 protein, CDR3 DNA. The D gene is left open where the match is weak. Clone size is stated in some rows and not others, as once, few, many or a class when expanded.

size: NA; D: TRBD1; J: TRBJ2-7; V: TRBV18; CDR3: CASAQTGTGAEQYF; DNA: TGTGCCAGCGCCCAAACCGGGACAGGGGCCGAGCAGTACTTC
size: NA; D: NA; J: TRBJ2-5; V: TRBV7-9; CDR3: CASTPQGDATQYF; DNA: TGTGCCAGCACCCCACAGGGAGATGCGACCCAGTACTTC
size: NA; D: TRBD2; J: TRBJ2-7; V: TRBV27; CDR3: CASAGLAETYEQYF; DNA: TGTGCCAGCGCGGGACTAGCGGAGACCTACGAGCAGTACTTC
size: NA; D: NA; J: TRBJ1-1; V: TRBV7-9; CDR3: CASSLSGSNTEAFF; DNA: TGTGCCAGCAGCTTATCCGGGTCGAACACTGAAGCTTTCTTT
size: once; D: TRBD1; J: TRBJ2-7; V: TRBV10-2; CDR3: CASLARQGYNEQYF; DNA: TGCGCCAGCCTTGCCCGACAGGGTTATAACGAGCAGTACTTC
size: NA; D: TRBD1; J: TRBJ1-2; V: TRBV7-6; CDR3: CASSYRTGGRPNYGYTF; DNA: TGTGCCAGCAGCTATAGGACAGGGGGACGGCCTAACTATGGCTACACCTTC
size: NA; D: TRBD1; J: TRBJ2-3; V: TRBV5-1; CDR3: CASSSGQGAGGTDTQYF; DNA: TGCGCCAGCAGCTCAGGACAGGGGGCTGGCGGCACAGATACGCAGTATTTT
size: NA; D: NA; J: TRBJ2-1; V: TRBV5-6; CDR3: CASSLVRGYNEQFF; DNA: TGTGCCAGCAGCTTGGTACGGGGTTACAATGAGCAGTTCTTC
size: NA; D: TRBD1; J: TRBJ2-7; V: TRBV27; CDR3: CASNSPGQGSYEQYF; DNA: TGTGCCAGCAACTCCCCGGGACAGGGGTCCTACGAGCAGTACTTC
size: NA; D: TRBD2; J: TRBJ2-1; V: TRBV4-3; CDR3: CASSRVAGGTYSYNEQFF; DNA: TGCGCCAGCAGCCGAGTAGCGGGAGGGACCTACTCCTACAATGAGCAGTTCTTC
size: NA; D: TRBD1; J: TRBJ1-4; V: TRBV28; CDR3: CASSLPGGAGNEKLFF; DNA: TGTGCCAGCAGTTTGCCAGGGGGCGCCGGTAATGAAAAACTGTTTTTT
size: few; D: TRBD2; J: TRBJ2-1; V: TRBV9; CDR3: CASSVGPSGHEQFF; DNA: TGTGCCAGCAGCGTAGGGCCTAGCGGCCATGAGCAGTTCTTC
size: NA; D: TRBD1; J: TRBJ2-2; V: TRBV27; CDR3: CASSFTGQGGVGELFF; DNA: TGTGCCAGCAGTTTTACGGGACAGGGGGGAGTAGGGGAGCTGTTTTTT
size: once; D: TRBD1; J: TRBJ1-5; V: TRBV19; CDR3: CASSRRTGAVSPQHF; DNA: TGTGCCAGTAGTAGGAGAACAGGGGCCGTTTCGCCCCAGCATTTT
size: NA; D: TRBD1; J: TRBJ1-2; V: TRBV11-1; CDR3: CASRPGQGAGYTF; DNA: TGTGCCAGCAGGCCAGGACAGGGGGCTGGCTACACCTTC
size: NA; D: NA; J: TRBJ2-1; V: TRBV20-1; CDR3: CSAPHYNEQFF; DNA: TGCAGTGCTCCTCACTACAATGAGCAGTTCTTC
size: few; D: NA; J: TRBJ2-7; V: TRBV28; CDR3: CASSLWAGSSYEQYF; DNA: TGTGCCAGCAGTTTATGGGCAGGGAGCTCCTACGAGCAGTACTTC
size: NA; D: TRBD2; J: TRBJ2-6; V: TRBV15; CDR3: CATSREGGVSLISGANVLTF; DNA: TGTGCCACCAGCAGAGAGGGAGGGGTCAGCCTGATCTCTGGGGCCAACGTCCTGACTTTC
size: NA; D: NA; J: TRBJ1-5; V: TRBV19; CDR3: CASRTTGESNQPQHF; DNA: TGTGCCAGTAGGACGACGGGGGAGAGCAATCAGCCCCAGCATTTT
size: NA; D: TRBD1; J: TRBJ1-1; V: TRBV5-4; CDR3: CASSSPGTVNTEAFF; DNA: TGTGCCAGCAGCTCTCCCGGGACAGTGAACACTGAAGCTTTCTTT
size: NA; D: NA; J: TRBJ1-6; V: TRBV9; CDR3: CASSVDFGNSPLHF; DNA: TGTGCCAGCAGCGTAGACTTCGGGAATTCACCCCTCCACTTT
size: NA; D: TRBD1; J: TRBJ2-1; V: TRBV5-1; CDR3: CASSWTGGSYNEQFF; DNA: TGCGCCAGCAGCTGGACAGGGGGCAGCTACAATGAGCAGTTCTTC
size: NA; D: NA; J: TRBJ2-7; V: TRBV6-5; CDR3: CASGLVSPYEQYF; DNA: TGTGCCAGCGGCTTAGTGTCCCCCTACGAGCAGTACTTC
size: NA; D: TRBD1; J: TRBJ1-2; V: TRBV28; CDR3: CASSGQVYGYTF; DNA: TGTGCCAGCAGCGGACAGGTCTATGGCTACACCTTC
size: NA; D: TRBD1; J: TRBJ2-4; V: TRBV12-5; CDR3: CASGLGAGQGASKNIQYF; DNA: TGTGCTAGTGGTTTGGGGGCCGGGCAGGGGGCTTCCAAAAACATTCAGTACTTC
size: few; D: TRBD1; J: TRBJ2-6; V: TRBV2; CDR3: CASSETGGRLSGANVLTF; DNA: TGTGCCAGCAGTGAGACAGGGGGAAGACTCTCTGGGGCCAACGTCCTGACTTTC
size: NA; D: NA; J: TRBJ2-4; V: TRBV28; CDR3: CASSSDFTKNIQYF; DNA: TGTGCCAGCAGTTCGGACTTTACCAAAAACATTCAGTACTTC
size: NA; D: NA; J: TRBJ2-3; V: TRBV5-1; CDR3: CASSLGSGSTDTQYF; DNA: TGCGCCAGCAGCTTGGGGTCAGGTAGCACAGATACGCAGTATTTT
size: few; D: NA; J: TRBJ1-5; V: TRBV28; CDR3: CASSGQAAQPQHF; DNA: TGTGCCAGCAGTGGGCAGGCGGCACAGCCCCAGCATTTT
size: once; D: NA; J: TRBJ2-7; V: TRBV19; CDR3: CASRPGGTGRYEQYF; DNA: TGTGCCAGTCGCCCGGGTGGGACCGGACGGTACGAGCAGTACTTC
size: NA; D: NA; J: TRBJ2-7; V: TRBV6-1; CDR3: CASSRTFAYEQYF; DNA: TGTGCCAGCAGCCGGACGTTCGCCTACGAGCAGTACTTC